This T cell receptor (beta chain) was captured in a study of T cell responses to AZD1222 COVID-19 vaccine. General study points: Among those given AZD1222, only six were seropositive at baseline. A mostly white British donor set with more females was recruited, and clonal diversity was possibly underestimated.

The protocol was immunoSEQ multiplex PCR, while the TCRdb copy is restricted to in-frame clones and leaves out a portion. The data contain 44,000 or so clones, roughly 78% of them singletons. A word on this clone: The target antigen is unknown.

The germline gives CDR1 SGHRS, CDR2 YFSETQ. The length of the CDR3 is 12 residues. V was cut by 0 bases and J by 9 bases, with 9 bases left in between. The specimen was peripheral blood, collected 28 days after the second dose of the MenACWY control vaccine. The V call is TRBV5-1, the J call TRBJ1-2, with D perhaps TRBD1 (5 bases). The sequence was obtained from an adult who received the MenACWY meningococcal vaccine as a control. CDR3 protein: CASSLAGGSYTF. CDR3 in DNA: TGCGCCAGCAGCTTGGCCGGGGGGAGCTACACCTTC.